This T cell receptor (beta chain) originates from a study of cytomegalovirus exposure and HLA in healthy donors. The CDR3 runs 15 residues. Trimming took 3 bases from V and 0 from J, leaving 11 bases between them. CDR1 is MDHEN, CDR2 SYDVKM, per germline. Produced via immunoSEQ multiplex PCR; TCRdb's table is partial and in-frame only. There are about 240,000 clones in the sample; approximately 86% occur only once, and over 0.95% lies in the top ten. About this clone itself: No antigen is known for it.

General study results and limits: Most TCR sequences were rare, but some public TCRs occurred in many donors. Subsequent analysis revealed that first-cohort TCR clusters tended to co-occur in the roughly 120 validation repertoires. Published work reported that the classifier diagnosed cytomegalovirus status with high specificity and sensitivity.

Donors came from a validation cohort of over a hundred subjects, distinct from the first 666-subject cohort. J is TRBJ1-1 and V is TRBV28; D is uncertain. This TCR was recovered from a woman aged 30 to 39 in good health and CMV-seropositive. Specimen: PBMCs. Written as DNA, the CDR3 is TGTGCCAGCAGTTTGTGGTCGGTCATGAACACTGAAGCTTTCTTT. Its protein is CASSLWSVMNTEAFF.